The T cell receptor (beta chain) described here comes from a study of blood T cell repertoires in COVID-19. Across the whole study: From T cells, B-cell-depleted T cells, or PBMCs came the material, which was cDNA or gDNA.

The ends lost 4 bases at V and 3 bases at J; junction bases unmatched: 6. Germline V gene data show CDR1 as SGDLS and CDR2 as YYNGEE. The CDR3 is 15 amino acids. As originally analysed: Counts of nucleated cells, estimated from reference gene primer amplification, were obtained. Clones were read by immunoSEQ multiplex PCR, and TCRdb kept only the in-frame ones, dropping some. That table gives V, J and clone size, and the DNA gave D and trimming. The table has about 140,000 clones, about four fifths seen once. The rearrangement links TRBV9 to TRBJ2-1; 8 bases align to TRBD2. Specimen: peripheral blood. This receptor was identified in a man older than 75 with acute or convalescent COVID-19. The CDR3 here is CASSPGGAVYNEQFF. The DNA for the CDR3 is TGTGCCAGCAGCCCCGGGGGGGCCGTCTACAATGAGCAGTTCTTC.